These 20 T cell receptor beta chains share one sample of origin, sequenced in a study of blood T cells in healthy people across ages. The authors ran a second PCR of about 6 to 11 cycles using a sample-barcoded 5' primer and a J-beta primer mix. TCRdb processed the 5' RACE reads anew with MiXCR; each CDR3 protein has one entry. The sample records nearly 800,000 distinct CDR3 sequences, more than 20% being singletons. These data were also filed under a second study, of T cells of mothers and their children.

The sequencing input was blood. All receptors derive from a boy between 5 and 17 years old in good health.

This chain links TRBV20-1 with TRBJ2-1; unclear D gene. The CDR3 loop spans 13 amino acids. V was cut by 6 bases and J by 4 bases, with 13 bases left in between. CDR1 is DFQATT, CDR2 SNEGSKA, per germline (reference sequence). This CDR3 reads CSAPTDGYNEQFF. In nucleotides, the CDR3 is TGCAGTGCCCCAACGGACGGATACAATGAGCAGTTCTTC.

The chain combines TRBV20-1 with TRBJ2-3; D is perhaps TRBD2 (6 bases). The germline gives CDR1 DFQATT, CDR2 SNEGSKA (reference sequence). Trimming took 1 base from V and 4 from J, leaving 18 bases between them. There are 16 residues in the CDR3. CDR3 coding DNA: TGCAGTGCTAGAGCCGCTAGCGTTAGAGCTGCAGATACGCAGTATTTT. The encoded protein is CSARAASVRAADTQYF.

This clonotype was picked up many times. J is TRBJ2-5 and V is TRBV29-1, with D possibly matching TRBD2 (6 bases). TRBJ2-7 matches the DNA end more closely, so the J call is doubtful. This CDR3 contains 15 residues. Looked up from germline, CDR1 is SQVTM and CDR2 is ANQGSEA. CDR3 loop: CSVEALGLNGYEQYF. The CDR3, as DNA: TGCAGCGTTGAAGCCTTGGGACTCAACGGGTACGAGCAGTACTTC.

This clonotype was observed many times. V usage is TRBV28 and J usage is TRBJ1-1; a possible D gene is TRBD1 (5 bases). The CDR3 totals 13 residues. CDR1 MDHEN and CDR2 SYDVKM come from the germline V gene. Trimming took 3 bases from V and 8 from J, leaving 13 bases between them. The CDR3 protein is CASSFSGRAEAFF. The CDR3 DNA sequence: TGTGCCAGCAGTTTTAGCGGCAGGGCCGAAGCTTTCTTT.

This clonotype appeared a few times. The CDR3 nucleotides are TGCACCAGCAGCCAAGATCCCTCCGGGACAGAACGGCACGAGCAGTACTTC. Translating it yields CTSSQDPSGTERHEQYF. V gene TRBV1 combines with J gene TRBJ2-5; TRBD1, as called in the table, went unchecked against the DNA. The end of the DNA is better explained by TRBJ2-7, so the J call may be wrong. TRBV1 is recorded as a pseudogene. The CDR3 runs 17 residues.

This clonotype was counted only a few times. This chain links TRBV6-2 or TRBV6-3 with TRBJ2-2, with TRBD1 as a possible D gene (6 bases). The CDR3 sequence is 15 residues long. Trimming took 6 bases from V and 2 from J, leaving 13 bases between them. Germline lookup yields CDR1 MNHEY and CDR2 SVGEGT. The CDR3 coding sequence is TGTGCCAGCAGCGACGGACAGTTCAACACCGGGGAGCTGTTTTTT. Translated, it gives CASSDGQFNTGELFF.

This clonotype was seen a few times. CDR3: CASSFGLAGGVEQETQYF. CDR3 nucleotides: TGCGCCAGCAGCTTCGGGCTAGCGGGGGGAGTCGAGCAAGAGACCCAGTACTTC. V is TRBV5-1 and J is TRBJ2-5, with 11 bases lining up with TRBD2. Looked up from germline, CDR1 is SGHRS and CDR2 is YFSETQ. V was pared by 2 bases and J by 2 bases, with 11 bases of the junction left unmatched. The CDR3 runs 18 residues.

CDR3 sequence: CASRGRAQFCTF. The CDR3 DNA is TGTGCCAGCAGGGGACGAGCCCAATTCTGCACCTTC. The chain links TRBV28 to TRBJ1-2; the D gene is possibly TRBD1 (5 bases). The CDR3 sequence is 12 residues long. Germline V gives CDR1 MDHEN, CDR2 SYDVKM. Deletions cut 6 bases from V and 13 bases from J, with 18 bases between.

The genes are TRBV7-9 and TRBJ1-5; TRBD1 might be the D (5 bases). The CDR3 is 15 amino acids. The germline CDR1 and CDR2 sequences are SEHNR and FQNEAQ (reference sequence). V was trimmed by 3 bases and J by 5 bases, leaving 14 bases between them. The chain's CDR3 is CASSFMGTSDQPQHF. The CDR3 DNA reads TGTGCCAGCAGCTTCATGGGGACCTCGGATCAGCCCCAGCATTTT. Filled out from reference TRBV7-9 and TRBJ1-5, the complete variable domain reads DTGVSQNPRHKITKRGQNVTFRCDPISEHNRLYWYRQTLGQGPEFLTYFQNEAQLEKSRLLSDRFSAERPKGSFSTLEIQRTEQGDSAMYLCASSFMGTSDQPQHFGDGTRLSIL.

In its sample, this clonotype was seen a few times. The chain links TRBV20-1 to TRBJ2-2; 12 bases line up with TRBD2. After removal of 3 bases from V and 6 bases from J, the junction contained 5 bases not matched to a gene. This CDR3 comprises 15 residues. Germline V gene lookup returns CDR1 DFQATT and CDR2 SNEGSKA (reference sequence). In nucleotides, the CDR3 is TGCAGTGCTAGGGCTAGCGGGGGGGCGTCCGGGGAGCTGTTTTTT. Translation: CSARASGGASGELFF.

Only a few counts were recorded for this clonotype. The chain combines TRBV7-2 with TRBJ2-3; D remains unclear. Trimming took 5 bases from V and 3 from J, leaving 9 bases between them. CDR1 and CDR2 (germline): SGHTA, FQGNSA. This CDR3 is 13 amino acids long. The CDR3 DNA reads TGTGCCAGCAGCCAGACTGCGACAGATACGCAGTATTTT. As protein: CASSQTATDTQYF.

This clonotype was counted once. The CDR3 nucleotides are TGTGCCAGCAGTACTTCCGGAACCACGCCCGAGCAGTACTTC. Residues: CASSTSGTTPEQYF. This rearrangement joins TRBV6-2 or TRBV6-3 to TRBJ2-7; D ambiguous. This CDR3 region has 14 residues. From germline, CDR1 is MNHEY and CDR2 SVGEGT. The V end lost 5 bases, the J end lost 6 bases, and 17 bases lay between the germline ends.

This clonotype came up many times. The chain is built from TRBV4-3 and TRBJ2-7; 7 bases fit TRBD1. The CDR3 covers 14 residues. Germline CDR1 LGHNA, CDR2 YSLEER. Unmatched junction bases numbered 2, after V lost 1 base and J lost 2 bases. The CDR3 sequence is CASSQGGQPYEQYF. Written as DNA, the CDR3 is TGCGCCAGCAGCCAAGGGGGACAGCCCTACGAGCAGTACTTC.

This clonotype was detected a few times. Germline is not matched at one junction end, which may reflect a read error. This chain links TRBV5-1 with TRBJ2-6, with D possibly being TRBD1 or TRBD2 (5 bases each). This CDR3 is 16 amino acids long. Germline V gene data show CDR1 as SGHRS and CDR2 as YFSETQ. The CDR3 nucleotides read TGCGCCAGCAGCCCGGCAGGGAGCTCTGGGGCCAACGTCCTGGCTTTC. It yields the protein CASSPAGSSGANVLAF.

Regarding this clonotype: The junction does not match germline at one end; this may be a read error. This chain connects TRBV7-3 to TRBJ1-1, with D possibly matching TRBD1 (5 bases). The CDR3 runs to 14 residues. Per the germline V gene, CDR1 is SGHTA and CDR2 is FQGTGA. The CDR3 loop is CASSLWGLSTEAYF. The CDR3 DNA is TGTGCCAGCAGCTTATGGGGACTGAGCACTGAAGCCTACTTT. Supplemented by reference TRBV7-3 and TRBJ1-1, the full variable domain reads GAGVSQTPSNKVTEKGKYVELRCDPISGHTALYWYRQSLGQGPEFLIYFQGTGAADDSGLPNDRFFAVRPEGSVSTLKIQRTERGDSAVYLCASSLWGLSTEAYFGQGTRLTVV.

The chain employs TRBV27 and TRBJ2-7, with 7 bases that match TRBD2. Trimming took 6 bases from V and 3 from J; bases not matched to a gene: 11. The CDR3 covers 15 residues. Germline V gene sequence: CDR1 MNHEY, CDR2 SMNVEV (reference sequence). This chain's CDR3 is CASSPTGTTFYEQYF. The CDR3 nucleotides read TGTGCCAGCAGCCCGACCGGGACTACCTTCTACGAGCAGTACTTC.

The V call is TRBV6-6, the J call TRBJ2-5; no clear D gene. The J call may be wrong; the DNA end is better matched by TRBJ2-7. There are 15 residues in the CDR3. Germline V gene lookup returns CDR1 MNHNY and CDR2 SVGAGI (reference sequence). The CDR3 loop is CASSSIPQRPNEQYF. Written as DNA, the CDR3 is TGTGCCAGCAGTTCCATCCCCCAGAGGCCCAACGAGCAGTACTTC.

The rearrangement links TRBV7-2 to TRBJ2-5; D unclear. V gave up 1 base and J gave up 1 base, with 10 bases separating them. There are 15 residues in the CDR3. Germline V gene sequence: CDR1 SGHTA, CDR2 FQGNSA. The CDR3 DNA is TGTGCCAGCAGCTTAGACCCATTATGCCAAGAGACCCAGTACTTC. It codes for CASSLDPLCQETQYF.

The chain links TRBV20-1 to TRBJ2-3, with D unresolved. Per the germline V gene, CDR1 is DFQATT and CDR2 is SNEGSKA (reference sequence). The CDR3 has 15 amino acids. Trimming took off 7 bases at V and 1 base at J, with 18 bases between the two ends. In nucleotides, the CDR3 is TGCAGTGGCCCAGACGACCGGGTCGGCACAGATACGCAGTATTTT. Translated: CSGPDDRVGTDTQYF.

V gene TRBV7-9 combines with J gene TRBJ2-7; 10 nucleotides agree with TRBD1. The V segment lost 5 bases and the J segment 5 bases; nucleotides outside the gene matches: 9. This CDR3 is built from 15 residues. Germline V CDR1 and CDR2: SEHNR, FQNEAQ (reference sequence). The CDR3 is CASSQYIGTGDEQYF. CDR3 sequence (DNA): TGTGCCAGCAGCCAATACATCGGGACAGGGGACGAGCAGTACTTC.